A single sample is the source of the 18 T cell receptor beta chains below, sequenced in a study of human thymus T cells. The data were produced by immunoSEQ multiplex PCR, yet TCRdb's version contains in-frame clones alone and is incomplete. Of about 60,000 clones listed, 94% are singletons. The sample was blood. These receptors were taken from a boy younger than two with a congenital heart defect but otherwise immunologically healthy.

This chain uses TRBV6-9 with TRBJ1-1; D unclear. CDR1 and CDR2 (germline): MNHGY, SVAAGI. The CDR3 length is 13 residues. Trimming took 3 bases from V and 1 from J, leaving 6 bases between them. As DNA, the CDR3 is TGTGCCAGCAGTTACTTCGGGAACACTGAAGCTTTCTTT. As protein: CASSYFGNTEAFF.

This clone came up once. The V and J genes are TRBV27 and TRBJ1-5, with no clear D. Germline loops: CDR1 MNHEY, CDR2 SMNVEV (reference sequence). V was trimmed by 6 bases and J by 2 bases, leaving 8 bases between them. The CDR3 has 13 amino acids. The CDR3 loop reads CASRKNGNQPQHF. The CDR3 nucleotides are TGTGCCAGCAGGAAAAATGGCAATCAGCCCCAGCATTTT.

The chain uses TRBV28 and TRBJ1-3; tentatively, D is TRBD1 (6 bases). The V gene's germline CDR1 is MDHEN and CDR2 SYDVKM. The CDR3 sequence is 15 residues long. V shed 3 bases and J shed 5 bases, with 14 bases lying between them. CDR3 DNA sequence: TGTGCCAGCAGTTTCGGGGGCACCCTGAGAAACACCATATATTTT. Residues: CASSFGGTLRNTIYF.

The rearrangement uses TRBV7-2 and TRBJ2-7; 8 positions agree with TRBD2. V shed 2 bases, J shed 2 bases, and the junction held 5 bases outside the gene matches. The germline V gene encodes CDR1 SGHTA and CDR2 FQGNSA. The CDR3 is 15 residues long. The CDR3: CASSLRSGGAYEQYF. CDR3 DNA: TGTGCCAGCAGCTTAAGGAGCGGGGGAGCCTACGAGCAGTACTTC. Combining the CDR3 with reference TRBV7-2 and TRBJ2-7 gives the whole variable domain GAGVSQSPSNKVTEKGKDVELRCDPISGHTALYWYRQSLGQGLEFLIYFQGNSAPDKSGLPSDRFSAERTGGSVSTLTIQRTQQEDSAVYLCASSLRSGGAYEQYFGPGTRLTVT.

This clone was seen just once. V gene TRBV6-1 combines with J gene TRBJ1-1, with TRBD1 as a possible D gene (5 bases). Germline V gene lookup returns CDR1 MNHNS and CDR2 SASEGT. This CDR3 has 13 residues. V lost 6 bases and J 1 base, leaving 9 bases between the germline ends. CDR3 loop: CASSPGQNTEAFF. CDR3 DNA: TGTGCCAGCAGCCCCGGACAGAACACTGAAGCTTTCTTT.

This chain joins TRBV10-3 and TRBJ2-1; a possible D gene is TRBD2 (5 bases). This CDR3 is built from 13 residues. Deletions cut 2 bases from V and 9 bases from J, with 11 bases between. Germline V gene lookup returns CDR1 ENHRY and CDR2 SYGVKD. Written as DNA, the CDR3 is TGTGCCATCAGTGAGGAGGTCCGGGGTGAGCAGTTCTTC. As protein: CAISEEVRGEQFF.

The chain links TRBV29-1 to TRBJ2-4; 10 bases map to TRBD1. J lost 0 bases, V lost 6 bases, and 5 bases had no gene match. Germline CDR1 SQVTM, CDR2 ANQGSEA. The CDR3 runs to 15 residues. In DNA, the CDR3 is TGCAGCGTGAGCGGGACAGGGGTAGCCAAAAACATTCAGTACTTC. Its protein is CSVSGTGVAKNIQYF.

This rearrangement joins TRBV6-1 to TRBJ2-5, with TRBD2 matching over 7 bases. The CDR3 is 13 residues long. Trimming took 7 bases from V and 5 from J; bases not matched to a gene: 7. Germline V lookup: CDR1 MNHNS, CDR2 SASEGT. The CDR3 loop reads CASNRRGGETQYF. In DNA, the CDR3 is TGTGCCAGCAACAGGCGGGGAGGGGAGACCCAGTACTTC.

The chain links TRBV27 to TRBJ1-5; 7 nucleotides agree with TRBD1. CDR1 is MNHEY and CDR2 is SMNVEV in the germline V gene (reference sequence). The CDR3 covers 13 residues. With V trimmed by 8 bases and J by 2 bases, 3 bases remained unmatched. Written as DNA, the CDR3 is TGTGCCAGCGGAGACAGGGGCAATCAGCCCCAGCATTTT. Amino acids: CASGDRGNQPQHF.

This chain connects TRBV27 to TRBJ1-4; D might be TRBD1 (5 bases). V shed 6 bases and J shed 5 bases, with 19 bases lying between them. Germline CDR1 reads MNHEY; CDR2 reads SMNVEV (reference sequence). The CDR3 length is 16 residues. The CDR3 sequence: CASRSNPGRMNEKLFF. CDR3 DNA sequence: TGTGCCAGCAGATCAAACCCGGGACGGATGAATGAAAAACTGTTTTTT.

This chain joins TRBV10-3 and TRBJ1-1; no reliable D call. The germline gives CDR1 ENHRY, CDR2 SYGVKD. This CDR3 region has 14 residues. V was trimmed by 3 bases and J by 5 bases, leaving 13 bases between them. The CDR3 is CAISDWTEGTEAFF. CDR3 bases: TGTGCCATCAGTGACTGGACGGAGGGAACTGAAGCTTTCTTT.

This rearrangement joins TRBV9 to TRBJ2-7, with 7 bases lining up with TRBD2. The length of the CDR3 is 14 residues. V lost 2 bases, J lost 0 bases, and 2 bases stayed unmatched. Germline-derived CDR1 and CDR2 are SGDLS and YYNGEE. The CDR3 region is CASSVGGSSYEQYF. The CDR3, as DNA: TGTGCCAGCAGCGTGGGCGGGAGCTCCTACGAGCAGTACTTC. Variable domain in full (rest from reference TRBV9 and TRBJ2-7): DSGVTQTPKHLITATGQRVTLRCSPRSGDLSVYWYQQSLDQGLQFLIQYYNGEERAKGNILERFSAQQFPDLHSELNLSSLELGDSALYFCASSVGGSSYEQYFGPGTRLTVT.

The V and J genes are TRBV7-9 and TRBJ1-5, with D possibly TRBD1 on 5 matching bases. The CDR3 loop spans 14 amino acids. Trimming shortened V by 1 base and J by 3 bases, and 7 bases separated the two germline ends. Germline CDR1 and CDR2: SEHNR and FQNEAQ (reference sequence). In DNA, the CDR3 is TGTGCCAGCAGCTTAGGGGGGAACAATCAGCCCCAGCATTTT. It encodes CASSLGGNNQPQHF.

The V gene is TRBV13, the J gene TRBJ2-3; D is undetermined. Germline CDR1 is PRHDT and CDR2 is FYEKMQ (reference sequence). The CDR3 length is 14 residues. The ends were cut back, 0 bases at V and 0 bases at J, with 4 bases in the middle. The CDR3 coding sequence is TGTGCCAGCAGCTTAGGCGCGAGCACAGATACGCAGTATTTT. The encoded protein is CASSLGASTDTQYF.

V is TRBV30 and J is TRBJ1-2, with a possible D match to TRBD1 (6 bases). The CDR3 totals 13 residues. V lost 2 bases and J lost 3, with 10 bases in between. CDR1 is GTSNPN, CDR2 SVGIG, per germline (reference sequence). CDR3 DNA sequence: TGTGCCTGGAGTTTGAACAGGGACTATGGCTACACCTTC. Residues: CAWSLNRDYGYTF.

The chain couples TRBV4-3 to TRBJ2-1; the D is unclear. V was clipped by 0 bases and J by 0 bases, with 3 bases between them. Germline V gene lookup returns CDR1 LGHNA and CDR2 YSLEER. This CDR3 spans 14 amino acids. CDR3 coding DNA: TGCGCCAGCAGCCAAGACAGCTCCTACAATGAGCAGTTCTTC. This sequence encodes CASSQDSSYNEQFF.

This chain connects TRBV5-1 to TRBJ2-7, with D possibly matching TRBD1 (6 bases). The germline CDR1 and CDR2 sequences are SGHRS and YFSETQ. The CDR3 is 15 amino acids. Trimming took 1 base from V and 0 from J, leaving 11 bases between them. As DNA, the CDR3 is TGCGCCAGCAGCTTGAGGCAGGGGAGCTCCTACGAGCAGTACTTC. Translated: CASSLRQGSSYEQYF. Based on the CDR3 plus reference TRBV5-1 and TRBJ2-7, the full variable domain is KAGVTQTPRYLIKTRGQQVTLSCSPISGHRSVSWYQQTPGQGLQFLFEYFSETQRNKGNFPGRFSGRQFSNSRSEMNVSTLELGDSALYLCASSLRQGSSYEQYFGPGTRLTVT.

The chain recombines TRBV14 with TRBJ2-4, with D possibly being TRBD2 (6 bases). V lost 0 bases and J lost 4, with 13 bases in between. The CDR3 has 16 residues. Germline V gene data show CDR1 as SGHDN and CDR2 as FVKESK. The CDR3 here is CASSQDGSGVKNIQYF. The DNA of the CDR3 is TGTGCCAGCAGCCAAGATGGCTCGGGAGTTAAAAACATTCAGTACTTC.